This T cell receptor (beta chain) was profiled in a study of siplizumab effects on memory and regulatory T cells. Points from the study as a whole: Siplizumab significantly brought down the alloreactive sequences that trace back to unstimulated CD4+ memory cells. Sequences below about 10^-5 frequency were poorly captured, and few alloreactive clones mapped to unstimulated subsets.

Libraries were prepared by immunoSEQ multiplex PCR; TCRdb keeps only in-frame clonotypes and omits some of them. The sample has some 87,000 clones, 90% seen once. For this clone: The antigen is unknown.

V lost 6 bases and J lost 6; bases outside the gene matches: 5. Germline V gene data show CDR1 as MNHEY and CDR2 as SMNVEV (reference sequence). The CDR3 spans 15 residues. Input material: CD4+ T cells sorted from blood. The TCR was taken from a human donor in good health. The chain recombines TRBV27 with TRBJ1-6; 10 bases map to TRBD1. The CDR3 protein is CASSHGQGGNSPLHF. In nucleotides, the CDR3 is TGTGCCAGCAGCCATGGACAGGGGGGTAATTCACCCCTCCACTTT.